A selection of T cell receptor beta chains follows, all from one sample in a study of T cells in Graves' hyperthyroidism and ophthalmopathy. From the multiplex PCR reads, TCRdb called clonotypes with MiXCR, one entry per CDR3 protein. The table lists under 450,000 distinct CDR3 sequences, about a sixth of them singletons, with 13% to 15% in the top ten. Sequenced sample: blood. The origin of the receptors is a woman between 18 and 29 years old with Graves' hyperthyroidism. The CDR3 runs from the conserved cysteine through the conserved F or W. A D gene is named only where the DNA matches it firmly. A clone size is listed for some rows: how often the clone was seen (once, few, many), or a class if it is expanded.

TRBD2 TRBJ2-3 - TRBV20-1 CSASFGLAGGPGTDTQYF TGCAGTGCTAGCTTCGGACTAGCGGGGGGGCCCGGCACAGATACGCAGTATTTT
TRBD1 TRBJ2-7 many TRBV27 CASSPRDRVHEQYF TGTGCCAGCAGTCCCCGGGACAGGGTCCACGAGCAGTACTTC
TRBD1 TRBJ1-3 many TRBV20-1 CSASRDRAGNTIYF TGCAGTGCTTCCCGGGACAGGGCTGGAAACACCATATATTTT
- TRBJ1-1 many TRBV6-5 CASSYRLRGGLNTEAFF TGTGCCAGCAGTTACAGGCTCCGAGGGGGTCTGAACACTGAAGCTTTCTTT
- TRBJ2-7 many TRBV4-1 CASSQTPTAYEQYF TGCGCCAGCAGCCAGACCCCGACAGCCTACGAGCAGTACTTC
- TRBJ2-7 many TRBV20-1 CSARVGHNYEQYF TGCAGTGCTAGAGTGGGACACAACTACGAGCAGTACTTC
TRBD1 TRBJ1-1 many TRBV27 CASIPDRGYWNTEAFF TGTGCCAGCATTCCAGACAGGGGATATTGGAACACTGAAGCTTTCTTT
- TRBJ2-5 many TRBV18 CASSDQKGEETQYF TGTGCCAGCTCTGACCAGAAGGGAGAAGAGACCCAGTACTTC
- TRBJ1-6 many TRBV12-3/TRBV12-4 CASSSFSDSPLHF TGTGCCAGCAGTTCATTTTCCGATTCACCCCTCCACTTT
- TRBJ1-4 many TRBV28 CASSLSVEKLFF TGTGCCAGCAGTTTGTCCGTTGAAAAACTGTTTTTT
TRBD1 TRBJ2-1 many TRBV4-3 CASSPTGQGPDEQFF TGCGCCAGCAGCCCTACGGGACAGGGCCCGGATGAGCAGTTCTTC
- TRBJ2-1 - TRBV7-7 CASSLAVQNEQFF TGTGCTAGCAGCTTAGCGGTGCAAAACGAGCAGTTCTTC
TRBD1 TRBJ2-5 many TRBV28 CASSGTGVRWETQYF TGTGCCAGCAGTGGTACAGGGGTTCGGTGGGAGACCCAGTACTTC
TRBD1 TRBJ1-6 - TRBV12-3/TRBV12-4 CASSGQTYNSPLHF TGTGCCAGCTCGGGACAGACCTATAATTCACCCCTCCACTTT
TRBD1 TRBJ2-5 - TRBV27 CASSLFGTGTLGETQYF TGTGCCAGCAGTTTGTTCGGGACAGGGACGTTGGGAGAGACCCAGTACTTC
TRBD1 TRBJ2-3 many TRBV7-8 CASSSTGGTKGDTQYF TGTGCCAGCAGCTCGACAGGGGGCACGAAGGGAGATACGCAGTATTTT
TRBD2 TRBJ2-1 many TRBV5-1 CASSAEAGGISEQFF TGCGCCAGCAGCGCTGAAGCGGGAGGTATATCTGAGCAGTTCTTC
- TRBJ2-3 many TRBV6-4 CASSDGGQPDTQYF TGTGCCAGCAGTGACGGGGGGCAGCCAGATACGCAGTATTTT
- TRBJ1-1 - TRBV19 CASSHLDRSNTEAFF TGTGCCAGTAGTCACTTGGACAGATCGAACACTGAAGCTTTCTTT
- TRBJ2-2 - TRBV24-1 CATSDLGQRNTGELFF TGTGCCACCAGTGATTTGGGGCAGCGGAACACCGGGGAGCTGTTTTTT
- TRBJ2-7 many TRBV6-2/TRBV6-3 CASSYSDGYEQYF TGTGCCAGCAGTTACTCGGACGGGTACGAGCAGTACTTC
TRBD1 TRBJ2-7 many TRBV7-2 CASSIDRGRDEQYF TGTGCCAGCAGCATTGACAGGGGGCGTGACGAGCAGTACTTC
TRBD1 TRBJ2-5 many TRBV20-1 CSAREGTGEETQYF TGCAGTGCTAGAGAAGGGACAGGGGAAGAGACCCAGTACTTC
- TRBJ2-1 - TRBV20-1 CSAGGTRSYNEQFF TGCAGTGCAGGGGGGACCCGCTCCTACAATGAGCAGTTCTTC
- TRBJ1-3 - TRBV19 CASSNRVGNTIYF TGTGCCAGTAGTAACAGGGTTGGAAACACCATATATTTT
- TRBJ2-7 many TRBV28 CASSPHYEQYF TGTGCCAGCAGTCCTCACTACGAGCAGTACTTC
- TRBJ2-3 many TRBV3-1 CASSPTRSTDTQYF TGTGCCAGCAGCCCAACTAGGAGCACAGATACGCAGTATTTT
TRBD2 TRBJ2-5 - TRBV5-4 CASSKGLADQETQYF TGTGCCAGCAGCAAGGGACTAGCGGACCAAGAGACCCAGTACTTC
- TRBJ1-3 few TRBV7-3 CASSLTAGAGNTIYF TGTGCCAGCAGCTTAACGGCCGGGGCTGGAAACACCATATATTTT
- TRBJ1-1 many TRBV5-1 CASRPEQGSKAFF TGCGCCAGCCGCCCAGAGCAGGGCAGTAAAGCTTTCTTT
- TRBJ1-2 many TRBV5-1 CASSPGTNYGYTF TGTGCCAGCAGCCCGGGAACCAACTATGGCTACACCTTC
TRBD1 TRBJ1-3 - TRBV7-2 CASSFIDRDVTIYF TGTGCCAGCAGCTTCATAGACAGGGATGTCACCATATATTTT
- TRBJ1-4 many TRBV3-1 CASSQGGNEKLFF TGTGCCAGCAGCCAAGGAGGTAATGAAAAACTGTTTTTT
TRBD2 TRBJ2-3 many TRBV20-1 CSAPPVLDGRVSTDTQYF TGCAGTGCCCCTCCGGTGTTGGACGGGAGGGTTAGCACAGATACGCAGTATTTT
- TRBJ2-1 many TRBV5-1 CASSLGWGAYNEQFF TGCGCCAGCAGCTTGGGCTGGGGGGCCTACAATGAGCAGTTCTTC
- TRBJ1-1 many TRBV2 CASTEEGMGTEAFF TGTGCCAGCACCGAGGAGGGAATGGGCACTGAAGCTTTCTTT
TRBD2 TRBJ2-3 many TRBV28 CASAGLAGGQDTQYF TGTGCCAGCGCCGGACTAGCGGGGGGCCAAGATACGCAGTATTTT
- TRBJ2-7 many TRBV4-2 CASSRGRDGYEQYF TGTGCCAGCAGCCGCGGACGGGACGGCTACGAGCAGTACTTC
TRBD2 TRBJ2-2 many TRBV12-3/TRBV12-4 CASSPRRGTKTGELFF TGTGCCAGCAGCCCTCGGCGGGGGACTAAAACCGGGGAGCTGTTTTTT
TRBD1 TRBJ1-2 many TRBV2 CANRDRGTNYGYTF TGTGCCAACCGAGACAGGGGAACTAACTATGGCTACACCTTC
TRBD2 TRBJ2-3 many TRBV5-1 CASSLLSGRSGDTQYF TGCGCCAGCAGCTTGCTTAGCGGGAGGTCTGGAGATACGCAGTATTTT
- TRBJ1-6 - TRBV7-8 CTSSTPRNPPLHF TGTACCAGCAGCACCCCGAGGAATCCACCCCTCCACTTT
TRBD2 TRBJ2-1 - TRBV28 CASSLPSGDYNEQFF TGTGCCAGCAGTTTACCTAGCGGGGACTACAATGAGCAGTTCTTC
TRBD1 TRBJ2-7 - TRBV5-1 CASSLGQGKSGQYF TGCGCCAGCAGCTTGGGACAGGGAAAAAGCGGGCAGTACTTC
TRBD2 TRBJ2-5 few TRBV7-6 CASSPPAGEETQYF TGTGCCAGCAGCCCCCCGGCGGGGGAAGAGACCCAGTACTTC
- TRBJ2-5 many TRBV7-2 CASSLDGGGLETQYF TGTGCCAGCAGCTTAGATGGGGGGGGCTTAGAGACCCAGTACTTC
- TRBJ2-7 many TRBV6-5 CASSYSSQPTAREQYF TGTGCCAGCAGTTACTCTTCCCAGCCAACGGCTCGAGAGCAGTACTTC
- TRBJ2-1 many TRBV7-3 CASSLKLSGNNEQFF TGTGCCAGCAGCTTAAAGCTATCCGGAAACAATGAGCAGTTCTTC
TRBD1 TRBJ1-1 - TRBV2 CASTGGPEAFF TGTGCCAGCACAGGGGGCCCTGAAGCTTTCTTT
TRBD1 TRBJ2-3 many TRBV5-6 CASSVRQGYTDTQYF TGTGCCAGCAGCGTTCGACAGGGGTACACAGATACGCAGTATTTT
TRBD1 TRBJ2-1 - TRBV20-1 CSAGQGDEQLF TGCAGTGCCGGACAGGGGGATGAGCAGCTCTTC
- TRBJ1-1 many TRBV7-2 CASSFWERDTEAFF TGTGCCAGCAGCTTCTGGGAAAGGGACACTGAAGCTTTCTTT
- TRBJ1-2 many TRBV28 CASSPPGIRLNYGYTF TGTGCCAGCAGCCCCCCGGGGATCCGGCTTAACTATGGCTACACCTTC